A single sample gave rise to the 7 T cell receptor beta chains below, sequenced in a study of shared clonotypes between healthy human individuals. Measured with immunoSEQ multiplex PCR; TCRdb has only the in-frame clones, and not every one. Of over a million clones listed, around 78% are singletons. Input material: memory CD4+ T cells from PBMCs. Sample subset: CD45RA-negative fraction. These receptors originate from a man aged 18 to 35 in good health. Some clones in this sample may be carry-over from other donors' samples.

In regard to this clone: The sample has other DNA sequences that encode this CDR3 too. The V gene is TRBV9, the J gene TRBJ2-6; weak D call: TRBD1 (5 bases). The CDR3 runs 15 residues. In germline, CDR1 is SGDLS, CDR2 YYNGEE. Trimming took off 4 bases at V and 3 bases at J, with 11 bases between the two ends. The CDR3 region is CASSPQGSGANVLTF. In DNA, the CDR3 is TGTGCCAGCAGCCCCCAGGGTAGTGGGGCCAACGTCCTGACTTTC.

The CDR3: CASSLGGLDPYEQYF. CDR3 in DNA: TGCGCCAGCAGCTTGGGTGGACTAGACCCTTACGAGCAGTACTTC. The chain employs TRBV5-1 and TRBJ2-7, with 7 bases lining up with TRBD2. The germline V gene has CDR1 SGHRS and CDR2 YFSETQ. This CDR3 contains 15 residues. The junction had 7 bases not matched to a gene; V was cut back by 0 bases and J by 4 bases.

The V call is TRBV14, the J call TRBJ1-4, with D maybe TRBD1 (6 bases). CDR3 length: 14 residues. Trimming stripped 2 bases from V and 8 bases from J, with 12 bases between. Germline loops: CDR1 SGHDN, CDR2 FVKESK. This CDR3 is CASSQNRAEEKLFF. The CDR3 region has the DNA TGTGCCAGCAGCCAAAACAGGGCGGAAGAAAAACTGTTTTTT.

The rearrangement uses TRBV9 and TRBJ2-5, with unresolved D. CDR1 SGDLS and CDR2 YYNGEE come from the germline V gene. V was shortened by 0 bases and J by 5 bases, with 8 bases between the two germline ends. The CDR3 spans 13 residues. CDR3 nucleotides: TGTGCCAGCAGCGTAGCGATAGGGGAGACCCAGTACTTC. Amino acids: CASSVAIGETQYF.

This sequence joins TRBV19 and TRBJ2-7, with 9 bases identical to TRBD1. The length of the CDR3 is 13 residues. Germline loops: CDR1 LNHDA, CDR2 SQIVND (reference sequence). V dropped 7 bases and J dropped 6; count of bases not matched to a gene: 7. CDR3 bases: TGTGCCAGTAAGGGACAGGGACGAAGCGAGCAGTACTTC. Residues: CASKGQGRSEQYF.

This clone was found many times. The CDR3 DNA sequence: TGTGCCAGCAGCCCGATGGCGGGATCCGCCTACGAGCAGTACTTC. This codes for CASSPMAGSAYEQYF. This sequence joins TRBV7-2 and TRBJ2-7; possibly TRBD2 for D (6 bases). With 5 bases removed from V and 2 bases from J, the gap between germline ends came to 16 bases. The germline gives CDR1 SGHTA, CDR2 FQGNSA. The CDR3 runs to 15 residues.

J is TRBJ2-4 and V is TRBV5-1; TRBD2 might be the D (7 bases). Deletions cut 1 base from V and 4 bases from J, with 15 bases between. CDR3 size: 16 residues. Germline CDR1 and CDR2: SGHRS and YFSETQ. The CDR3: CASSLWGGQSKNIQYF. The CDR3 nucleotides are TGCGCCAGCAGCTTGTGGGGGGGCCAGTCAAAAAACATTCAGTACTTC.